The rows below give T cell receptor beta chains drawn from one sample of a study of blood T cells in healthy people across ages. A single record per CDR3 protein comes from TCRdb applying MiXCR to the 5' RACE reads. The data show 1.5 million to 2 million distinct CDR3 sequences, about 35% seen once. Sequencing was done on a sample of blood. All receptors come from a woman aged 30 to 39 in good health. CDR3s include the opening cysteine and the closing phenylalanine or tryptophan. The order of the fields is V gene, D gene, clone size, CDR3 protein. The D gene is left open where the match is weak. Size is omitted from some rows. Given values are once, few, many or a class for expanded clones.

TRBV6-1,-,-,CASSESVYGYYSYTF
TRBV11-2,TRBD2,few,CASSLGPIPAGDYNEQFF
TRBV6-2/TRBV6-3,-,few,CASKIRGLSYNEQFF
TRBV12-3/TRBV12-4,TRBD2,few,CASRAGLADFDEQFF
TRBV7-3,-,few,CASSRNRNEKLFF
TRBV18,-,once,CASSPQVIADRIVPTF
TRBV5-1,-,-,CASSLSGVTYNEQFF
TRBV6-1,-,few,CASRRVFPPDTEAFF
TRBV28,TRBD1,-,CASSDLAGTGQGRRSYTF
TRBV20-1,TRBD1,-,CSPVRRTGFSNEQFF
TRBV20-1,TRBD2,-,CSATGLARADTQYF
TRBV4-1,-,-,CASSRALLGQRSTGELFF
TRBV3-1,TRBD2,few,CASSRTVASGVSEQYF
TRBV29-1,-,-,CSVVNPEISGNTIYF
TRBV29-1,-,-,CSVVGQTNTEAFF
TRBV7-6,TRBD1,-,CASSRTLQGALYGYTF
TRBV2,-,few,CASRAGLPSSYNEQFF
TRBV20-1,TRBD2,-,CSARDPAGEGDTQYF
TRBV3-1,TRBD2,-,CASRLASGGSYNEQFF
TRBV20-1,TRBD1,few,CSVWTGSTETQYF
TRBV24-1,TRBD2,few,CATSDVRMGSGSYNEQFF
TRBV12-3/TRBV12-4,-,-,CASSSRIYGANVLTF
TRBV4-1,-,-,CASSPPSRASTEAFF
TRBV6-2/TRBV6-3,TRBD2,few,CASSRLAGDSPQQYF
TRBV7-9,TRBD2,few,CASSPWSGGQYNEQFF
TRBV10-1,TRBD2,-,CASSESIAGGLGDTQYF
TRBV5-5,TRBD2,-,CASSPNQRGAPYEQYF
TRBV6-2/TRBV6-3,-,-,CASSMREINYGFTF
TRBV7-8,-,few,CASSFSSGNYGYTF
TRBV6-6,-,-,CASSYPQGDGSYEQYF
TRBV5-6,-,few,CASSLVETSTEAFF
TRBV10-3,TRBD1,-,CAISESKGAGNEQFF
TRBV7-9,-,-,CASSPGSREKRYF
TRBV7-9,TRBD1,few,CASSTTGQGNYQETQYF
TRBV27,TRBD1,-,CASFRRQGKGGAFF
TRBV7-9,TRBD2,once,CASSLETSGQETQYF
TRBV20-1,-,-,CSARGSLVGQSSYNEQFF
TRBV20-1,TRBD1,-,CSARARDRGSNTEAFF
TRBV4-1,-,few,CASSQGAGGKNYGYTF
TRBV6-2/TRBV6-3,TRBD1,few,CASRHEPGQGHQPQHF
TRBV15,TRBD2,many,CATGHRGRGTDTQYF
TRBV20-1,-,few,CSPGGGLNYGYTF
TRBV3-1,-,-,CASSPRDTYYNEQFF
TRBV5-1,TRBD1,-,CASSPGQGGLYGYTF